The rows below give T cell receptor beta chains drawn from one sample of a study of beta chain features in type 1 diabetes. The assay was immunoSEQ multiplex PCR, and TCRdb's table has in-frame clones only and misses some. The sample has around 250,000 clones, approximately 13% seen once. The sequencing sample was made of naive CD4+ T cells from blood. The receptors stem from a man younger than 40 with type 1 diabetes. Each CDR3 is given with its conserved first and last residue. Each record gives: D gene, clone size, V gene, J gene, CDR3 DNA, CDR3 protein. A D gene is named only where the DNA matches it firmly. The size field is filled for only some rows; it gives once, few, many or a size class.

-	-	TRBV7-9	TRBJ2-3	TGTGCCAGCAGACAAACAGGGTCCGGTGCGCAGTATTTT	CASRQTGSGAQYF
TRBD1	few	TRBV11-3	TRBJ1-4	TGTGCCAGCAGCTTGACAGGGATTAATGAAAAACTGTTTTTT	CASSLTGINEKLFF
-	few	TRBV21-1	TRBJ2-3	TGTGCCAGCAGCAAACGGGAGCGGGAGTTCGCGAATACGCAGTATTTT	CASSKREREFANTQYF
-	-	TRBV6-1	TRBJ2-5	TGTGCCAGCAGTGCGGACACGTACCAAGAGACCCAGTACTTC	CASSADTYQETQYF
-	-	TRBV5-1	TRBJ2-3	TGCGCCAGCAGCTTCCGGGACTTCCGCACAGATACGCAGTATTTT	CASSFRDFRTDTQYF
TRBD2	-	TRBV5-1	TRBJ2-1	TGCGCCAGCAGCCAGCGGGGTCTAAATGAGCAGTTCTTC	CASSQRGLNEQFF
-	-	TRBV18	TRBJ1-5	TGTGCCAGCTCCGTGACAGGACAGCCCCAGCATTTT	CASSVTGQPQHF
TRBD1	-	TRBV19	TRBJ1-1	TGTGCCAGTAGTATAGATGGGACAGGGGGCCGCACTGAAGCTTTCTTT	CASSIDGTGGRTEAFF
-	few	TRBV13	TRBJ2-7	TGTGCCAGCAGCTTAGTGCAGCGCTCCTACGAGCAGTACTTC	CASSLVQRSYEQYF
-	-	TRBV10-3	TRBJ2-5	TGTGCCATCAGTGAGTCGGGAGGCCGGGGGACAGAGACCCAGTACTTC	CAISESGGRGTETQYF
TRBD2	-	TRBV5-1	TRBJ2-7	TGCGCCAGCAGCTTAGCGGGGGGCTCCTACGAGCAGTACTTC	CASSLAGGSYEQYF
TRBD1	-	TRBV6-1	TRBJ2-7	TGTGCCAGCACTCGGACAGGGGGTCCATACGAGCAGTACTTC	CASTRTGGPYEQYF
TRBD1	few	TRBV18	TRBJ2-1	TGTGCCAGCTCACCCACAGGGGGTCCAATAAGCGAGCAGTTCTTC	CASSPTGGPISEQFF
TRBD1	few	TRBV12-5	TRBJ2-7	TGTGCTAGTGGTCCGGGGACAGGGACCCACGAGCAGTACTTC	CASGPGTGTHEQYF
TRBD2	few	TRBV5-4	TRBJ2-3	TGTGCCAGCAGCTTGGTTGGCGGGGGGGCCACAGATACGCAGTATTTT	CASSLVGGGATDTQYF
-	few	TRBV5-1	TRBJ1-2	TGCGCCAGCAGCTTGGAGTGGCAATCTAACTATGGCTACACCTTC	CASSLEWQSNYGYTF
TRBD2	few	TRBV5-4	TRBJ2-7	TGTGCCAGCAGCCCCTCCTCTAGCGGGAGTGGGTACGAGCAGTACTTC	CASSPSSSGSGYEQYF
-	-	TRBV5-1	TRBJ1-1	TGCGCCAGCAGCTTTCAGGGCAGGGAGAACACTGAAGCTTTCTTT	CASSFQGRENTEAFF
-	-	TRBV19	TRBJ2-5	TGTGCCAGTAGTGCAGACAGTAATTTGGAGACCCAGTACTTC	CASSADSNLETQYF
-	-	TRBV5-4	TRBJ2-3	TGTGCCAGCAGCCTAGGGACCGGGGGAGATACGCAGTATTTT	CASSLGTGGDTQYF
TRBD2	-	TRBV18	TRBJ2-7	TGTGCCAGCTCACCCGGGGGGTACGAGCAGTACTTC	CASSPGGYEQYF
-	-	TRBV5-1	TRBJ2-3	TGCGCCAGCAGCTTGGCCGAGAGCGGGACAGATACGCAGTATTTT	CASSLAESGTDTQYF
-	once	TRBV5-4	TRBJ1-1	TGTGCCAGCAGCTTTAGTAATCCGAACACTGAAGCTTTCTTT	CASSFSNPNTEAFF
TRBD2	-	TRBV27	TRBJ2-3	TGTGCCAGCAGTAGATTAGCGGGTATTAGCACAGATACGCAGTATTTT	CASSRLAGISTDTQYF
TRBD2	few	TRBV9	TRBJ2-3	TGTGCCAGCAGCCGGACTAGCGGCACAAATACGCAGTATTTT	CASSRTSGTNTQYF
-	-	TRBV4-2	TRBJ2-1	TGTGCCAGCAGCCAAGTACTACTGCCGAAGAATGAGCAGTTCTTC	CASSQVLLPKNEQFF
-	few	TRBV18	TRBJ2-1	TGTGCCAGCTCACCAAGAGTTGCCAATGAGCAGTTCTTC	CASSPRVANEQFF
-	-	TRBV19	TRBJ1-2	TGTGCCAGTAGTATAGTGGGACATACAAGTTCGGATGGCTACACCTTC	CASSIVGHTSSDGYTF
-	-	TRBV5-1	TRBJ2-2	TGCGCCAGCAGCTTGCAGTCGAACACCGGGGAGCTGTTTTTT	CASSLQSNTGELFF
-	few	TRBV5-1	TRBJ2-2	TGCGCCAGCAGCTTGGGAGCGGAGAACACCGGGGAGCTGTTTTTT	CASSLGAENTGELFF
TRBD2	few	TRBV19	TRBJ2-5	TGTGCCAGTAGTCGCGGACTAGCAGATTGGGAGACCCAGTACTTC	CASSRGLADWETQYF
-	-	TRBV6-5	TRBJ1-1	TGTGCCAGCAGTCGAGGGAATGGAGGCACTGAAGCTTTCTTT	CASSRGNGGTEAFF
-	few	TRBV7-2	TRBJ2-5	TGTGCCAGCAGCCTCAGGAGTCCAGGCGGAGGATTCGAGACCCAGTACTTC	CASSLRSPGGGFETQYF
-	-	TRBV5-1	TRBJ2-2	TGCGCCAGCGGGGGCCCTTGGACCACCGGGGAGCTGTTTTTT	CASGGPWTTGELFF
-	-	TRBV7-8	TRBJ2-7	TGTGCCAGCAGCCCGGTGGGAGCCCTCTACGAGCAGTACTTC	CASSPVGALYEQYF
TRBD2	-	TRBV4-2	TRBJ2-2	TGTGCCAGCAGCCAATTCGAGCTAGCGGGGTGGACCGGGGAGCTGTTTTTT	CASSQFELAGWTGELFF
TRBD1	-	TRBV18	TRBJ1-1	TGTGCCAGCTCTCGAATACCACAGGGGCGGAACACTGAAGCTTTCTTT	CASSRIPQGRNTEAFF
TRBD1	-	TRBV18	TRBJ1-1	TGTGCCAGCTCACTAGGACAGGGGCAGGGAGGTACTGAAGCTTTCTTT	CASSLGQGQGGTEAFF
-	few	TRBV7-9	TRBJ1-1	TGTGCCAGCAGCTTTTCACAGTTGAACACTGAAGCTTTCTTT	CASSFSQLNTEAFF
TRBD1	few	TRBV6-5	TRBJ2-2	TGTGCCAGCAGTTACTCGACAGGGACGAACACCGGGGAGCTGTTTTTT	CASSYSTGTNTGELFF
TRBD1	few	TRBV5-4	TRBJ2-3	TGTGCCAGCAGCCGGGGACAGGGTGGCACAGATACGCAGTATTTT	CASSRGQGGTDTQYF